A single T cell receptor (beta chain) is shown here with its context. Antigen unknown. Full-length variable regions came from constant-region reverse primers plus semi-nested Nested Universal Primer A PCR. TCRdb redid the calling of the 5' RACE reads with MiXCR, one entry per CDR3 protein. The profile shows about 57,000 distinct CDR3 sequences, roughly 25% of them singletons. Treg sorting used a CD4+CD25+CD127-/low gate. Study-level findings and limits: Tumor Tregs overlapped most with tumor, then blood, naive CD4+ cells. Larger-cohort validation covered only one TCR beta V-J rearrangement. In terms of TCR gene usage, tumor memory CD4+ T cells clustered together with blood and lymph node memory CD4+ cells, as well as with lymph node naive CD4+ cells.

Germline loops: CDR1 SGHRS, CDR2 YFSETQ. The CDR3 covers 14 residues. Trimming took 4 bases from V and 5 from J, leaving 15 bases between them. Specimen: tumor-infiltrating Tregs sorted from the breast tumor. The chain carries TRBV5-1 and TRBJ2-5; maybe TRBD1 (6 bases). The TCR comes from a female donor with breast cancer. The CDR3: CASSRSGAGETQYF. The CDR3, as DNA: TGCGCCAGCAGCAGGTCAGGGGCTGGGGAGACCCAGTACTTC. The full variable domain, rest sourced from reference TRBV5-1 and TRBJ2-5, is KAGVTQTPRYLIKTRGQQVTLSCSPISGHRSVSWYQQTPGQGLQFLFEYFSETQRNKGNFPGRFSGRQFSNSRSEMNVSTLELGDSALYLCASSRSGAGETQYFGPGTRLLVL.